Listed here is a single T cell receptor (beta chain). Its specificity is unknown. The sequenced patients had an expansion of CD8+CD57+ cells seen by flow cytometry. The sample is drawn from a study of CD8+CD57+ T cells in acquired aplastic anemia. At the level of the study: Sorted CD4+ and CD8+ cells yielded DNA averaging around 3.5 ug. Findings and limits, study-wide: Researchers report that twenty-nine CD8+ CDR3 sequences appeared in both patients and controls. Researchers reported that CD8+ Simpson's diversity was not significantly different in patients versus controls.

For CDR3 and TCR beta VDJ profiling, genomic DNA was the template used. Via MiXCR, TCRdb re-called the reads, giving one row per CDR3 protein. The sample consists of under 250,000 distinct CDR3 sequences, about 44% of them appearing once. V shed 5 bases, J shed 0 bases, and the junction held 4 bases outside the gene matches. Germline CDR1 LNHNV, CDR2 YYDKDF (reference sequence). The CDR3 contains 16 residues. The chain recombines TRBV15 with TRBJ2-3; TRBD2 agrees at 11 bases. Source material: sorted CD4+, CD8+, or CD8+CD57+ T cells (not recorded which) from PBMCs. The sequence derives from a human donor with aplastic anemia. CDR3 residues: CATSPTSGGSTDTQYF. CDR3 nucleotide sequence: TGTGCCACCAGCCCTACTAGCGGGGGTAGCACAGATACGCAGTATTTT.